This T cell receptor beta chain was obtained from a study of T cell repertoires in cytomegalovirus infection. Overall study context: Both a matching HLA type and CMV infection were indicated by public TCR beta signatures. The study's findings and limits: There were HLA-C-restricted CMV-specific TCR beta clonotypes dominating the ex vivo response.

TCRdb called the reads again in MiXCR, with one record for every CDR3 protein. Counted here are about 920,000 distinct CDR3 sequences, approximately 31% occurring once; the ten biggest clones make up over 13%. The CDR3 sequence is 17 residues long. Germline CDR1 reads SEHNR; CDR2 reads FQNEAQ (reference sequence). In the case of this clonotype: Antigen specificity is unknown. A read error may account for a junction end that differs from germline.

The input for sequencing was cultured CD8+ T cells from PBMCs, taken from culture after CMV antigen stimulation. The TCR originated in a human donor in good health (CMV status not recorded). Some clones in this sample may be carry-over from other donors' samples. This chain links TRBV7-9 with TRBJ1-1; maybe TRBD1 (6 bases). CDR3 loop: CASSPKSGLSWDTKAFF. Written as DNA, the CDR3 is TGTGCCAGCAGCCCCAAATCTGGGCTAAGTTGGGACACTAAAGCTTTCTTT.